This T cell receptor (beta chain) came from a study of T-cell reconstitution after alpha-beta-depleted transplantation in children. Study-wide findings and caveats: There were reportedly several hundred expanded graft clones from which alpha-beta T cells came about two months after transplant. From newly produced T cells came most of the T-cell counts and diversity one year after transplant.

Unique molecular identifiers were incorporated into the prepared TCRbeta library. TCRdb fed the PCR reads into MiXCR, producing one record per CDR3 protein. The sample records a few hundred thousand distinct CDR3 sequences, 13% being singletons. This CDR3 contains 15 residues. Germline loops: CDR1 SGHTA, CDR2 FQGNSA. V was clipped by 5 bases and J by 4 bases; unmatched bases: 9. This clonotype was detected only a few times. The antigen is not known. The gene calls are TRBV7-2 and TRBJ1-1; 8 positions agree with TRBD1. The source of this sequence is a male patient aged 5 to 17 who had a stem cell transplant for acute myeloid leukemia, so the T cells may come from the graft donor. Here the sequenced sample was PBMCs, mostly from graft donor cells, taken 360 days after TCRalphabeta/CD19-depleted stem cell transplant. CDR3 residues: CASSPSGGYGTEAFF. In nucleotides, the CDR3 is TGTGCCAGCAGCCCCTCAGGGGGCTACGGCACTGAAGCTTTCTTT.